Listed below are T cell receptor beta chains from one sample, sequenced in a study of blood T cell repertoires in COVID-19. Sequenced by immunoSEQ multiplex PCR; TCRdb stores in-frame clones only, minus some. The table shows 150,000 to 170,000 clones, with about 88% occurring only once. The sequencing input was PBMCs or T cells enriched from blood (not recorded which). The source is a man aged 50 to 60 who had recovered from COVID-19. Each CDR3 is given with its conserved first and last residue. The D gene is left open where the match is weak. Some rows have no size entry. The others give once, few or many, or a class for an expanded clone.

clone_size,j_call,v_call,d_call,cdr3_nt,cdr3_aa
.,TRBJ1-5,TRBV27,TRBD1,TGTGCCAGCAGTTTATCTGTCGACAGGGTCAATCAGCCCCAGCATTTT,CASSLSVDRVNQPQHF
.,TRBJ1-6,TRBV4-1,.,TGCGCCAGCAGCCAAGACCGTACAGGTTATAATTCACCCCTCCACTTT,CASSQDRTGYNSPLHF
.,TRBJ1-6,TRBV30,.,TGTGCCTGGAGTGTACACGTCGGGATTTCAGATAATTCACCCCTCCACTTT,CAWSVHVGISDNSPLHF
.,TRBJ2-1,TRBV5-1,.,TGCGCCAGCAGCTTGGCCGGTCCCTACAATGAGCAGTTCTTC,CASSLAGPYNEQFF
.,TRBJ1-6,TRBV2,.,TGTGCCAGCGTGGGGCAGGGAGGTTTTGGTTCACCCCTCCACTTT,CASVGQGGFGSPLHF
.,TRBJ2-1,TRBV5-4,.,TGTGCCAGCAGCTTCTCCAGCGGGGAGCAGTTCTTC,CASSFSSGEQFF
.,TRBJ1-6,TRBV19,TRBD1,TGTGCCAGCCGGGACAGGGGAAATTCACCCCTCCACTTT,CASRDRGNSPLHF
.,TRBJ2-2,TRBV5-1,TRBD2,TGCGCCAGCAGCTTGGGAGCGGGGACCGGGGAGCTGTTTTTT,CASSLGAGTGELFF
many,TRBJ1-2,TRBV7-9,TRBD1,TGTGCCAGCAGCTTAGCCAGCGGGACAGGGCCCTATGGCTACACCTTC,CASSLASGTGPYGYTF
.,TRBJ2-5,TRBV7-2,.,TGTGCCAGCAGCTTAGATGTAGGAGTTGGGGAGACCCAGTACTTC,CASSLDVGVGETQYF
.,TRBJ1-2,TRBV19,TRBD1,TGTGCCATAGACAGGGGAAGCTATGGCTACACCTTC,CAIDRGSYGYTF
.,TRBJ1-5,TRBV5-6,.,TGTGCCAGCAGCGACCGGACGGGACAGCCCCAGCATTTT,CASSDRTGQPQHF
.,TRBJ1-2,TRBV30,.,TGTGCCTGGGGTTCGGCACTCTCGGGAAGTCGCTACACCTTC,CAWGSALSGSRYTF
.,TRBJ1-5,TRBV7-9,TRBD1,TGTGCCAGCAGCCGGACAGGGGGAGAAGGGCCCCAGCATTTT,CASSRTGGEGPQHF
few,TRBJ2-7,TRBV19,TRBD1,TGTGCCAGTAGTATCGTGGGACAGGGGGCCCACGAGCAGTACTTC,CASSIVGQGAHEQYF
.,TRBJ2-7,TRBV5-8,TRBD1,TGTGCCAGCAGCTTGTACAGGGGCACCTACGAGCAGTACTTC,CASSLYRGTYEQYF
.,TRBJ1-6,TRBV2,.,TGTGCCAGCAGTGAACGCTATAATTCACCCCTCCACTTT,CASSERYNSPLHF
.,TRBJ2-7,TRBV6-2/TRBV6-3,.,TGTGCCAGCAGTTACGGGACAAGGACCTACGAGCAGTACTTC,CASSYGTRTYEQYF
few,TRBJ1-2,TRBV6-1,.,TGTGCCAGCAGTGAATGGGGACAAGCTAACTATGGCTACACCTTC,CASSEWGQANYGYTF
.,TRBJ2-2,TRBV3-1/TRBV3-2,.,TGTGCCAGCAGCCCTAGGGGGACGGGGGAGCTGTTTTTT,CASSPRGTGELFF
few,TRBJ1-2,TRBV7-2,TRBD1,TGTGCCAGCAGGTTCACAGGGGGCGCGGGTCAGGACTATGGCTACACCTTC,CASRFTGGAGQDYGYTF
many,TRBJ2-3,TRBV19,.,TGTGCCAGTAGTAGCGGGGGCACAGATACGCAGTATTTT,CASSSGGTDTQYF
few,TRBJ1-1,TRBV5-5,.,TGTGCCAGCAGCTATCCTAGCCAGGCGAACACTGAAGCTTTCTTT,CASSYPSQANTEAFF
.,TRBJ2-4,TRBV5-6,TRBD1,TGTGCCAGCACTGATGGGACAGGTAGGGCAAGTGGAAACATTCAGTACTTC,CASTDGTGRASGNIQYF
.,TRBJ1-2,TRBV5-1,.,TGCGCCAGCAGCTTGGGGGGAACAGGGATAAACTATGGCTACACCTTC,CASSLGGTGINYGYTF
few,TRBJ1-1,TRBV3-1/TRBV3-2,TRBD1,TGTGCCAGCAGTTCGACAGGGGTGAGCACTGAAGCTTTCTTT,CASSSTGVSTEAFF
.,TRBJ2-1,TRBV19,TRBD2,TGTGCCAGTAGTGCGGGACTATTCTACAATGAGCAGTTCTTC,CASSAGLFYNEQFF
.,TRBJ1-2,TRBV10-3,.,TGTGCCATCAGTGTGGGCTGGGGCTACACCTTC,CAISVGWGYTF
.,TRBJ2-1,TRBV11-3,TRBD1,TGTGCCAGCCAGTACCGACAGGGGGGGTACAATGAGCAGTTCTTC,CASQYRQGGYNEQFF
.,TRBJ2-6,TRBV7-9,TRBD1,TGTGCCAGCAGGCCCGGGACAGGCTATTCTGGGGCCAACGTCCTGACTTTC,CASRPGTGYSGANVLTF
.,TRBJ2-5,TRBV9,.,TGTGCCAGCAGCGTAAATGGTGTAACTCAAGAGACCCAGTACTTC,CASSVNGVTQETQYF
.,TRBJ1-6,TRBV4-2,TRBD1,TGTGCCAGCAGCCAAGAAGGTTTGGGACAGGGGGTTTCACCCCTCCACTTT,CASSQEGLGQGVSPLHF
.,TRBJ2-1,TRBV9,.,TGTGCCAGCAGCGAGACAGGAGGTGGGTCCTACAATGAGCAGTTCTTC,CASSETGGGSYNEQFF
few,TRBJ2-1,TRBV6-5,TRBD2,TGTGCCAGCAGAGTAGCGGGGAGTTACAATGAGCAGTTCTTC,CASRVAGSYNEQFF
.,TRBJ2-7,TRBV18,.,TGTGCCAGCTCACCACGACAGCCGCTGGGGTTCTACTTC,CASSPRQPLGFYF
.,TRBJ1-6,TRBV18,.,TGTGCCAGCTCACCACGGACAGCATATAATTCACCCCTCCACTTT,CASSPRTAYNSPLHF
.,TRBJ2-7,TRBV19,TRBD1,TGTGCCAGTAGTATGGGGACAGCCCGTTCCTCCTACGAGCAGTACTTC,CASSMGTARSSYEQYF
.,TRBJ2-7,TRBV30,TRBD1,TGTGCCTGGAGTTTGCAGGGGGTTGGCGAGCAGTACTTC,CAWSLQGVGEQYF
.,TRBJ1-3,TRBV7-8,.,TGTGCCAGCAGCCAAACAGGTCACGGAAACACCATATATTTT,CASSQTGHGNTIYF
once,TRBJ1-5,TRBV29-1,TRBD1,TGCAGCGTCGCTCAGGGGGATCAGCCCCAGCATTTT,CSVAQGDQPQHF
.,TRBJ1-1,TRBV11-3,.,TGTGCCAGCAGCTTAGAGGCTTGGCGGGAGAACACTGAAGCTTTCTTT,CASSLEAWRENTEAFF
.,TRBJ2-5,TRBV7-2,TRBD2,TGTGCCAGCAGTAGCGGGTCCTCCGGGACCCAGTACTTC,CASSSGSSGTQYF
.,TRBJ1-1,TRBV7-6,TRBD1,TGTGCCAGCAGTCCCCAGGGGGCTGGAATGAACACTGAAGCTTTCTTT,CASSPQGAGMNTEAFF
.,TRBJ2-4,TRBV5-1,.,TGCGCCAGCAGCTTGGACAGCTCCAAAAACATTCAGTACTTC,CASSLDSSKNIQYF
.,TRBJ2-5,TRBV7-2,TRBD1,TGTGCCAGCAGCTATGTTGGGACAGGGAAAGAGACCCAGTACTTC,CASSYVGTGKETQYF
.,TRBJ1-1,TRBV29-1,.,TGCAGCGTTAAGACAGGATTGAACACTGAAGCTTTCTTT,CSVKTGLNTEAFF
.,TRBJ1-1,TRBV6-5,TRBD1,TGTGCCAGCAGTTTGGCAGGGGGAGTGAACACTGAAGCTTTCTTT,CASSLAGGVNTEAFF
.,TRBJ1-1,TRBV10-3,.,TGTGCCATCAGTGTCGACGGGGACACTGAAGCTTTCTTT,CAISVDGDTEAFF
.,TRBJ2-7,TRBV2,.,TGTGCCAGCAGTGACTTCCGCGAGCAGTACTTC,CASSDFREQYF
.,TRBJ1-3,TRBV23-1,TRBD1,TGCGCCAGCAGTCAATCCGCACTGACCGGGACAGCTTACTCTGGAAACACCATATATTTT,CASSQSALTGTAYSGNTIYF
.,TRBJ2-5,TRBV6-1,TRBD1,TGTGCCAGCAGTGAGGAGACAGGGAACCAAGAGACCCAGTACTTC,CASSEETGNQETQYF
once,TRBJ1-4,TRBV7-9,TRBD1,TGTGCCAGCAGCCCGGACGGGACAGGGGGCTATGAAAAACTGTTTTTT,CASSPDGTGGYEKLFF
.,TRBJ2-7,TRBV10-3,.,TGTGCCATCAGTTCCAGTTTCTACGAGCAGTACTTC,CAISSSFYEQYF
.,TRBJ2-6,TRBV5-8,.,TGTGCCAGCTCGGACTTTGGGGCCAACGTCCTGACTTTC,CASSDFGANVLTF